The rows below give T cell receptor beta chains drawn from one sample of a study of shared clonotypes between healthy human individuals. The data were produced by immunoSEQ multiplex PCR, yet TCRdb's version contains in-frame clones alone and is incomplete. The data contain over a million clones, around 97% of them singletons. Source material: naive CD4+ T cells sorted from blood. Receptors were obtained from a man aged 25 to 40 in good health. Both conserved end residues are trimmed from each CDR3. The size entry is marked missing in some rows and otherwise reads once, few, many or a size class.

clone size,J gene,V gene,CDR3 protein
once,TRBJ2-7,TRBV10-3,AISEYAGLAVYEQY
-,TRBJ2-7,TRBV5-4,ASSLSPGGRGRREQY
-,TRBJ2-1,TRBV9,ASSVGGSGSATEQF
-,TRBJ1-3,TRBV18,ASSPAVQGHSGNTIY
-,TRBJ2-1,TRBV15,ATSREPGRTNEQF
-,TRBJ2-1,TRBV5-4,ASSFGGGSSYNEQF
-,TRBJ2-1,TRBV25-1,ASRMGSSYNEQF
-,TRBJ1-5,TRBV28,ASRTLTGIGILWGNQPQH
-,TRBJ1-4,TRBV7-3,ASSSTAGTGGEKLF
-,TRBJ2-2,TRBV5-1,ASSLGGSNTGELF
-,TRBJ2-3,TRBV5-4,ASSLDGGTGGITDTQY
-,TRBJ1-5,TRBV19,ASSSGAGQGFNQPQH
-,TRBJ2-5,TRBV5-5,ASSRRQYVETQY
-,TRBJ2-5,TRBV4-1,ASSQELAGVGQETQY
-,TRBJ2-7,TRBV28,ASGDPGKGEQY
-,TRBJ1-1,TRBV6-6,ASSSPQTDNTEAF
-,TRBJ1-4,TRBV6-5,ASRQPGASEKLF
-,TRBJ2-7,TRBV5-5,ASTALAGGGYEQY
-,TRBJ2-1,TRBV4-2,ASSQGTSGSYNEQF
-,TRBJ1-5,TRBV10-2,ASSESRDSNQPQH
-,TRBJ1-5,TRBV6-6,ASSYDRNQPQH
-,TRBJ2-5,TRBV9,ASSPSRVGTQY
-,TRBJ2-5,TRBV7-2,ASSLTWETQY
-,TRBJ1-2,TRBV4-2,ASTQGNGYT
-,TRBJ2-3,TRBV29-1,SVGQGPDTQY
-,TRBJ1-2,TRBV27,ASSRRPGQNYGYT
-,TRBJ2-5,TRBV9,ASSVTSGSQWETQY
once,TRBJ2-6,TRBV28,ASRTGPLSGANVLT
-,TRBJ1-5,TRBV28,ASRLTGGLGNQPQH
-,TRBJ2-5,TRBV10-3,AISESGKGRGVSETQY
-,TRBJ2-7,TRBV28,ASSPRQGISSEQY
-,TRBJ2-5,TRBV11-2,ASSPRQGALLFQETQY
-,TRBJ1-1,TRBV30,AWTAGGLEAF
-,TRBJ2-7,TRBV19,ASSIKGTNYEQY
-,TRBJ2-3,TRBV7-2,ASSLLGSNTDTQY
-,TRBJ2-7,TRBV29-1,SGRDRDYEQY
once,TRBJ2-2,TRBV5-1,ASSPSGGGRVGTGELF
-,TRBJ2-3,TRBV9,ASSVVGQGSDTQY
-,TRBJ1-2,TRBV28,ASRPTGFDYGYT
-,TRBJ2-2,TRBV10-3,AITRMDGTGELF
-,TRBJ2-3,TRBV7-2,ASSLGLAGGSDTQY
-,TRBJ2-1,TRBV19,ASSSGRDGNEQF
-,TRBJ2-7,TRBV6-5,ASSYGGVYEQY
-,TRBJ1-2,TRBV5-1,ASSLFSDRGIIGGYT
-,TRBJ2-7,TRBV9,ASSRSGIRGFYEQY